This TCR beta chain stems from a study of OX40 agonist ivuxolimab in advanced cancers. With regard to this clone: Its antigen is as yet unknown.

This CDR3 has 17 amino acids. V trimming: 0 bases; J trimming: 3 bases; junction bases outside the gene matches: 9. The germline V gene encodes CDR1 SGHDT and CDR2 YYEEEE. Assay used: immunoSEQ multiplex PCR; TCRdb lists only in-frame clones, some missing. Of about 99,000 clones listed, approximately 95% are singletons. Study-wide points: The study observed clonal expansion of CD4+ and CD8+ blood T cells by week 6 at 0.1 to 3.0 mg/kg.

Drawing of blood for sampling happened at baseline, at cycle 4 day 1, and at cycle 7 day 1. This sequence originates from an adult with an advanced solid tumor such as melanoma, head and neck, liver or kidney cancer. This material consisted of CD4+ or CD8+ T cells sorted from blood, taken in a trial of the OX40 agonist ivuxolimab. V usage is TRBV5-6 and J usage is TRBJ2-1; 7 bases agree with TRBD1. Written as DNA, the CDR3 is TGTGCCAGCAGCTTGGGGGTAGACAGGGAATTCTACAATGAGCAGTTCTTC. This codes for CASSLGVDREFYNEQFF.